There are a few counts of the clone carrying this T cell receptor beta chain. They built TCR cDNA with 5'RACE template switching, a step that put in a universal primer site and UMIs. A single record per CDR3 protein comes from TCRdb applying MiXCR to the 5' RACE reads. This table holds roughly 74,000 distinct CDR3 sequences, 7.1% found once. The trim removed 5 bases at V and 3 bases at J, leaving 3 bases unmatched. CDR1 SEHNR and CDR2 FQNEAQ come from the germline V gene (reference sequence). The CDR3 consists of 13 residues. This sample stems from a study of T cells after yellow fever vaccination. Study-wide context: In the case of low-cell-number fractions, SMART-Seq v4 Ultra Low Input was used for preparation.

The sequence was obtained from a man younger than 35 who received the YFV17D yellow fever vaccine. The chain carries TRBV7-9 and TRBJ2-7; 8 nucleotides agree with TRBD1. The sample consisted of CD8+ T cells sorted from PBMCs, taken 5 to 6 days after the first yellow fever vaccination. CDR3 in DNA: TGTGCCAGCAGCATACAGGGGGGCTACGAGCAGTACTTC. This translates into CASSIQGGYEQYF.